A single sample gave rise to the 21 T cell receptor beta chains below, sequenced in a study of blood T cells in healthy people across ages. Primers used in a second PCR of about 7 to 11 cycles were a sample-barcoded 5' primer and a J-beta primer mix. TCRdb re-called the 5' RACE reads with MiXCR, one entry per CDR3 protein. The sample yields approximately 830,000 distinct CDR3 sequences, around two thirds seen once. The sample taken for sequencing was blood. Receptors were obtained from a man aged 30 to 39 in good health.

CDR3 bases: TGTGCCGACAGCCTAGGGCTTGATACGCAGTATTTT. Translating it yields CADSLGLDTQYF. V usage is TRBV7-9 and J usage is TRBJ2-3, with a tentative D call TRBD1 (5 bases). The germline CDR1 and CDR2 sequences are SEHNR and FQNEAQ (reference sequence). This CDR3 has 12 residues. Trimming cost V 11 bases and J 6 bases, with 15 bases left between them.

The chain links TRBV5-1 to TRBJ2-1; 9 nucleotides line up with TRBD2. The trim removed 0 bases at V and 6 bases at J, leaving 4 bases unmatched. The germline CDR1 and CDR2 sequences are SGHRS and YFSETQ. The CDR3 length is 15 residues. The CDR3 nucleotides read TGCGCCAGCAGCTTGGGCCCAGCGGGGGGCAATGAGCAGTTCTTC. It encodes CASSLGPAGGNEQFF.

The V call is TRBV7-3, the J call TRBJ2-1; D may be TRBD1 or TRBD2 (6 bases each). Trimming shortened V by 6 bases and J by 0 bases, and 15 bases separated the two germline ends. This CDR3 region has 16 residues. CDR1 is SGHTA and CDR2 is FQGTGA in the germline V gene. Here the CDR3 DNA reads TGTGCCAGCAGTCTTCGAGGGGGGCACTCCTACAATGAGCAGTTCTTC. Protein: CASSLRGGHSYNEQFF.

The chain combines TRBV10-3 with TRBJ2-5; 7 bases fit TRBD2. V dropped 2 bases and J dropped 1; count of bases not matched to a gene: 1. This CDR3 is 14 amino acids long. Germline V gene data show CDR1 as ENHRY and CDR2 as SYGVKD. This CDR3 reads CAISEASGQETQYF. The CDR3 nucleotides read TGTGCCATCAGTGAGGCTAGCGGCCAAGAGACCCAGTACTTC.

The J gene is TRBJ2-7, the V gene TRBV10-3; perhaps TRBD1 as D (5 bases). Trimming cost V 7 bases and J 0 bases, with 13 bases left between them. The CDR3 is made up of 14 amino acids. From germline, CDR1 is ENHRY and CDR2 SYGVKD. The CDR3 sequence is CAIMQGPSSYEQYF. Here the CDR3 DNA reads TGTGCCATCATGCAGGGTCCCAGCTCCTACGAGCAGTACTTC.

This clonotype was counted once. The junction does not match germline at one end; this may be a read error. The chain is built from TRBV10-3 and TRBJ1-2; TRBD1 is a possible D gene (6 bases). Looked up from germline, CDR1 is ENHRY and CDR2 is SYGVKD. The CDR3 consists of 15 residues. This CDR3 reads CATANRDTANYDYTF. The CDR3 DNA reads as TGTGCCACCGCAAACCGGGACACCGCTAACTATGACTACACCTTC.

The V call is TRBV30, the J call TRBJ1-4; D ambiguous. Trimming shortened V by 4 bases and J by 8 bases, and 14 bases separated the two germline ends. The germline CDR1 and CDR2 sequences are GTSNPN and SVGIG (reference sequence). The CDR3 totals 13 residues. The CDR3 sequence is CAWTKGEVEKLFF. The CDR3 nucleotides read TGTGCCTGGACAAAGGGAGAAGTCGAAAAACTGTTTTTT.

This clonotype was recorded many times. This sequence joins TRBV6-4 and TRBJ1-1; D gene uncertain. V dropped 6 bases and J dropped 1 base, with 12 bases sitting between them. The CDR3 spans 14 residues. Per germline, CDR1 MRHNA and CDR2 SNTAGT. The CDR3 region has the DNA TGTGCCAGCAGCCCCGATGGAGAGAACACTGAAGCTTTCTTT. Translated: CASSPDGENTEAFF.

CDR3: CASSRGLENYGYTF. CDR3 coding DNA: TGTGCCAGCAGCCGGGGGCTAGAGAACTATGGCTACACCTTC. The rearrangement uses TRBV21-1 and TRBJ1-2; the table gives TRBD1 as D, unverified against the DNA. TRBV21-1 is assigned pseudogene status. The CDR3 has 14 residues.

The chain employs TRBV6-5 and TRBJ2-5; perhaps TRBD2 as D (5 bases). The CDR3 totals 14 residues. Trimming cost V 0 bases and J 4 bases, with 9 bases left between them. Germline V CDR1 and CDR2: MNHEY, SVGAGI. CDR3 residues: CASSYSPGRETQYF. In DNA, the CDR3 is TGTGCCAGCAGTTACTCGCCTGGGAGAGAGACCCAGTACTTC.

The chain carries TRBV4-3 and TRBJ1-2, with TRBD1 as a possible D gene (6 bases). Deletions cut 1 base from V and 12 bases from J, with 27 bases between. CDR3 length equals 17 residues. Germline loops: CDR1 LGHNA, CDR2 YSLEER. CDR3 loop: CASSQGLGEGGFGANTF. CDR3 DNA: TGCGCCAGCAGCCAAGGTCTGGGCGAGGGGGGATTCGGTGCTAACACCTTC.

The J gene is TRBJ2-7, the V gene TRBV27; 11 nucleotides agree with TRBD2. The J segment lost 1 base and the V segment lost 8 bases, leaving 7 bases of the junction unmatched. There are 15 residues in the CDR3. Germline V gene sequence: CDR1 MNHEY, CDR2 SMNVEV (reference sequence). This chain's CDR3 is CASGYLAGGSYEQYF. CDR3 nucleotide sequence: TGTGCCAGCGGGTACCTAGCGGGGGGTTCCTACGAGCAGTACTTC.

This clonotype was detected only a few times. The rearrangement links TRBV7-9 to TRBJ2-1; 8 nucleotides match TRBD1. CDR1 is SEHNR and CDR2 is FQNEAQ in the germline V gene (reference sequence). After removal of 5 bases from V and 9 bases from J, the junction contained 6 bases not matched to a gene. The CDR3 has 13 residues. The DNA for the CDR3 is TGTGCCAGCAGCGCGGACAGGGACGGTGAGCAGTTCTTC. Encoded protein: CASSADRDGEQFF. The variable domain in full, completed from reference TRBV7-9 and TRBJ2-1, reads DTGVSQNPRHKITKRGQNVTFRCDPISEHNRLYWYRQTLGQGPEFLTYFQNEAQLEKSRLLSDRFSAERPKGSFSTLEIQRTEQGDSAMYLCASSADRDGEQFFGPGTRLTVL.

This chain joins TRBV4-3 and TRBJ2-3; D could derive from TRBD1 or TRBD2 (5 bases each). The CDR3 runs to 17 residues. Germline CDR1 and CDR2: LGHNA and YSLEER. The V and J ends lost 0 bases and 4 bases respectively, with 17 bases between them. CDR3 nucleotide sequence: TGCGCCAGCAGCCAAGATGGGACGGATTATGGGGCAGATACGCAGTATTTT. Translating gives CASSQDGTDYGADTQYF.

This clonotype has only a few counts. The V call is TRBV12-3 or TRBV12-4, the J call TRBJ2-5; perhaps TRBD1 as D (5 bases). V gave up 7 bases and J gave up 0 bases, with 21 bases separating them. This CDR3 is 17 amino acids long. CDR3 coding DNA: TGTGCCAGCACCCCTAGGGGCCTAGAGACCTACCAAGAGACCCAGTACTTC. This gives the protein CASTPRGLETYQETQYF.

This clonotype turned up a few times. The chain links TRBV29-1 to TRBJ1-4; 7 bases match TRBD1. Looked up from germline, CDR1 is SQVTM and CDR2 is ANQGSEA. J was trimmed by 5 bases and V by 7 bases; bases with no gene match: 4. This CDR3 comprises 12 residues. The CDR3 loop is CSGGQSNEKLFF. CDR3 in DNA: TGCAGCGGGGGACAGTCAAATGAAAAACTGTTTTTT.

This clonotype was counted only a few times. CDR3 amino acids: CASSSSGQGSGANVLTF. DNA for the CDR3: TGCGCCAGCAGCTCTTCGGGACAAGGCTCTGGGGCCAACGTCCTGACTTTC. The chain links TRBV5-1 to TRBJ2-6, with D perhaps TRBD1 (6 bases). V was pared by 3 bases and J by 0 bases, with 13 bases between. The CDR3 is made up of 17 amino acids. Germline CDR1 and CDR2: SGHRS and YFSETQ.

This chain links TRBV5-1 with TRBJ2-2; TRBD2 might be the D (5 bases). Trimming pared 1 base from V and 1 base from J, leaving 17 bases between. Per germline, CDR1 SGHRS and CDR2 YFSETQ. The CDR3 sequence is 18 residues long. DNA for the CDR3: TGCGCCAGCAGCTTGTACGGTGGAGGCCCTATGAACACCGGGGAGCTGTTTTTT. Its protein is CASSLYGGGPMNTGELFF.

The chain employs TRBV27 and TRBJ2-1; 8 bases fit TRBD1. The CDR3 length is 15 residues. The J segment lost 8 bases and the V segment lost 3 bases, leaving 9 bases of the junction unmatched. The germline V gene encodes CDR1 MNHEY and CDR2 SMNVEV (reference sequence). This chain's CDR3 is CASSLRQGAIDEQFF. CDR3 nucleotides: TGTGCCAGCAGTTTGAGGCAGGGGGCGATCGATGAGCAGTTCTTC.

The chain combines TRBV7-3 with TRBJ2-3, with 9 bases lining up with TRBD1. Unmatched junction bases numbered 5, after V lost 1 base and J lost 6 bases. Germline V gives CDR1 SGHTA, CDR2 FQGTGA. The CDR3 is 15 amino acids. The CDR3 spells CASSLSGTGRDTQYF. CDR3 sequence (DNA): TGTGCCAGCAGCTTAAGTGGGACAGGGCGGGATACGCAGTATTTT. The full variable domain, with the rest looked up from reference TRBV7-3 and TRBJ2-3, is GAGVSQTPSNKVTEKGKYVELRCDPISGHTALYWYRQSLGQGPEFLIYFQGTGAADDSGLPNDRFFAVRPEGSVSTLKIQRTERGDSAVYLCASSLSGTGRDTQYFGPGTRLTVL.

The V call is TRBV10-3, the J call TRBJ2-7, with D perhaps matching TRBD1 (7 bases). CDR1 is ENHRY, CDR2 SYGVKD, per germline. The CDR3 is 14 amino acids. V was pared by 10 bases and J by 7 bases, with 23 bases between. The CDR3 protein is CATRVGGGPLEQYF. The CDR3 DNA reads as TGTGCCACTCGGGTTGGAGGGGGCCCCCTGGAGCAGTACTTC.